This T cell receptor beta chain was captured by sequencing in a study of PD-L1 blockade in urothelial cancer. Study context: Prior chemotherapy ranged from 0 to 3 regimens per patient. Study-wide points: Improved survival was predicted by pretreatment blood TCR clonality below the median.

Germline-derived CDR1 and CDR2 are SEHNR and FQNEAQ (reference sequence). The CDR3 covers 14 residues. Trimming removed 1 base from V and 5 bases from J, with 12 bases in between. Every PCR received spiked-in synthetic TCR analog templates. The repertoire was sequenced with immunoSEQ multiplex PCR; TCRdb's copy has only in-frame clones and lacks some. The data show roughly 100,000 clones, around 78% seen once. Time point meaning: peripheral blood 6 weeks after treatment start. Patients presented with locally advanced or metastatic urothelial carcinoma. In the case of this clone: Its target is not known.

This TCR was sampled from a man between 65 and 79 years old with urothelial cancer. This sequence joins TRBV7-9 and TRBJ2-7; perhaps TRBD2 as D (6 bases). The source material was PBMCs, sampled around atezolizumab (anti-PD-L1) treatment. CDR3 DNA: TGTGCCAGCAGCTTAGGTGGGGGGACGGACGAGCAGTACTTC. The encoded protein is CASSLGGGTDEQYF.